This T cell receptor beta chain was sequenced in a study of cytomegalovirus exposure and HLA in healthy donors. Points from the study as a whole: A few of the chains that were CMV-associated were confirmed in vitro to be specific for CMV antigens. Later, an analysis found that TCR clusters from the first cohort tended to co-occur in the 90 to 150 validation repertoires. It was reported that the classifier diagnosed cytomegalovirus status with high specificity and sensitivity in both the original and validation cohorts. Among TCR beta chains, those listed as cytomegalovirus-associated numbered about 160.

This clone was found a few times. The target antigen is unknown. Measured with immunoSEQ multiplex PCR; TCRdb has only the in-frame clones, and not every one. The table lists 300,000 or so clones, around 90% of them singletons. Germline CDR1 is MNHEY and CDR2 is SVGAGI. The CDR3 runs to 14 residues. V lost 5 bases and J lost 2; bases outside the gene matches: 4. The chain links TRBV6-5 to TRBJ1-2; TRBD1 matches 8 bases. Sequenced input: PBMCs. This clonotype was obtained from a man in his thirties or forties in good health and CMV-seronegative. CDR3 DNA sequence: TGTGCCAGCAGTAGTCGACAGGGGAACTATGGCTACACCTTC. It yields the protein CASSSRQGNYGYTF.